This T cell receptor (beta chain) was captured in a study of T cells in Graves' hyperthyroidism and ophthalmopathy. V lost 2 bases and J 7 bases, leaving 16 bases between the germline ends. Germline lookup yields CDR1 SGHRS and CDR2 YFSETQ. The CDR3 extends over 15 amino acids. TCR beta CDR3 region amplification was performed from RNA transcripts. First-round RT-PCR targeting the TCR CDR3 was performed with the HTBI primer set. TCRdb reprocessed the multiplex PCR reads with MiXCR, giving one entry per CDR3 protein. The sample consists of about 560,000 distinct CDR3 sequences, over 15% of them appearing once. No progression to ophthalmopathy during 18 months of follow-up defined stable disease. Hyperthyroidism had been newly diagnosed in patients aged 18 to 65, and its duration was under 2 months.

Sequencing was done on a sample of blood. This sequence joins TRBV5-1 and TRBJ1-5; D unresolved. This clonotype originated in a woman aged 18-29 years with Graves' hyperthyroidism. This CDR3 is CASSLWRDVRQPQHF. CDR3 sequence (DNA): TGCGCCAGCAGCTTATGGAGGGATGTAAGGCAGCCCCAGCATTTT.